Shown below are 21 T cell receptor beta chains from a single sample sequenced in a study of technical replicates of blood from several donors. Here immunoSEQ multiplex PCR was the method, and the copy in TCRdb shows in-frame clones only, minus some. The top ten hold approximately 0.28% of the sample, which has 68,000 or so clones, 95% to 97% seen once. The sample comprised T cells isolated from PBMCs. The source of these receptors is a human donor in good health.

The chain uses TRBV7-9 and TRBJ1-5; maybe TRBD1 (5 bases). CDR1 is SEHNR, CDR2 FQNEAQ, per germline (reference sequence). The V end lost 0 bases, the J end lost 4 bases, and 13 bases lay between the germline ends. There are 16 residues in the CDR3. The CDR3: CASSLAGGRENQPQHF. CDR3 coding DNA: TGTGCCAGCAGCTTAGCGGGGGGGAGGGAAAATCAGCCCCAGCATTTT.

This clone was picked up a small number of times. V and J are TRBV7-2 and TRBJ2-3; tentatively, D is TRBD2 (5 bases). V dropped 6 bases and J dropped 5 bases, with 18 bases sitting between them. The CDR3 contains 15 residues. CDR1 and CDR2 from the germline V gene are SGHTA and FQGNSA. The CDR3 coding sequence is TGTGCCAGCAGTTCCCGAGGAGGAGGAGGAGATACGCAGTATTTT. Translating it yields CASSSRGGGGDTQYF.

The chain employs TRBV2 and TRBJ2-5, with D perhaps matching TRBD1 (5 bases). From germline, CDR1 is SNHLY and CDR2 FYNNEI. V dropped 0 bases and J dropped 4 bases, with 15 bases sitting between them. The CDR3 consists of 16 residues. In DNA form, the CDR3 reads TGTGCCAGCAGTGAAGCGCTTGAAGGGGCCGGAGAGACCCAGTACTTC. Protein sequence: CASSEALEGAGETQYF.

J is TRBJ1-1 and V is TRBV7-9; D perhaps matches TRBD1 (6 bases). Germline V gene lookup returns CDR1 SEHNR and CDR2 FQNEAQ (reference sequence). Trimming left V 0 bases short and J 6 bases short, with 26 bases between. The CDR3 length is 19 residues. CDR3 protein: CASSLARESSGTQWAEAFF. CDR3 DNA: TGTGCCAGCAGCTTAGCGCGAGAATCCTCCGGGACACAATGGGCTGAAGCTTTCTTT. The full variable domain, its missing parts supplied by reference TRBV7-9 and TRBJ1-1, is DTGVSQNPRHKITKRGQNVTFRCDPISEHNRLYWYRQTLGQGPEFLTYFQNEAQLEKSRLLSDRFSAERPKGSFSTLEIQRTEQGDSAMYLCASSLARESSGTQWAEAFFGQGTRLTVV.

The gene calls are TRBV27 and TRBJ2-7; 8 bases match TRBD2. The CDR3 contains 15 residues. The J segment lost 3 bases and the V segment lost 5 bases, leaving 9 bases of the junction unmatched. CDR1 and CDR2 (germline): MNHEY, SMNVEV (reference sequence). CDR3 protein: CASSPQAGAIYEQYF. The CDR3 bases are TGTGCCAGCAGTCCCCAAGCGGGAGCTATCTACGAGCAGTACTTC.

The chain combines TRBV19 with TRBJ2-5; D uncertain. Germline V gene data show CDR1 as LNHDA and CDR2 as SQIVND (reference sequence). The CDR3 is 11 residues long. The V gene lost 5 bases and the J gene lost 5 bases, with 6 bases spanning the gap. The CDR3 reads CASSLQETQYF. In DNA, the CDR3 is TGTGCCAGTAGTCTGCAGGAGACCCAGTACTTC. The full variable domain, rest sourced from reference TRBV19 and TRBJ2-5, is DGGITQSPKYLFRKEGQNVTLSCEQNLNHDAMYWYRQDPGQGLRLIYYSQIVNDFQKGDIAEGYSVSREKKESFPLTVTSAQKNPTAFYLCASSLQETQYFGPGTRLLVL.

V is TRBV11-2 and J is TRBJ1-1, with D hard to call. This CDR3 contains 14 residues. Germline CDR1 is SGHAT and CDR2 is FQNNGV. Trimming took off 1 base at V and 4 bases at J, with 10 bases between the two ends. The DNA of the CDR3 is TGTGCCAGCAGCTTAGGACACCAAGGCACTGAAGCTTTCTTT. This gives the protein CASSLGHQGTEAFF.

The chain combines TRBV7-8 with TRBJ2-7; TRBD2 agrees at 9 bases. V lost 5 bases and J lost 2; bases outside the gene matches: 7. The CDR3 has 15 residues. From germline, CDR1 is SGHVS and CDR2 FQNEAQ. The chain's CDR3 is CASSMETSGPYEQYF. The CDR3 DNA follows: TGTGCCAGCAGCATGGAGACTAGCGGACCCTACGAGCAGTACTTC.

This clone showed up just once. CDR3 coding DNA: TGTGCCAGCAGCCCCGACAGTTCGAGAAACTACGAGCAGTACTTC. Encoded protein: CASSPDSSRNYEQYF. The chain recombines TRBV7-9 with TRBJ2-7; D might be TRBD1 (5 bases). CDR1 and CDR2 from the germline V gene are SEHNR and FQNEAQ (reference sequence). The CDR3 totals 15 residues. Between the trimmed V and J ends, which lost 5 bases and 3 bases, there was a span of 17 bases.

This chain links TRBV7-2 with TRBJ2-3; a possible D gene is TRBD1 (6 bases). V was shortened by 2 bases and J by 5 bases, with 14 bases between the two germline ends. The V gene's germline CDR1 is SGHTA and CDR2 FQGNSA. The CDR3 totals 15 residues. CDR3 coding DNA: TGTGCCAGCAGCTTAAGGTCTGGGGGCCTAGATACGCAGTATTTT. Encoded protein: CASSLRSGGLDTQYF.

The chain links TRBV27 to TRBJ2-3; weak D call: TRBD1 (5 bases). V was shortened by 5 bases and J by 3 bases, with 21 bases between the two germline ends. The CDR3 length is 17 residues. Germline-derived CDR1 and CDR2 are MNHEY and SMNVEV (reference sequence). The CDR3 DNA follows: TGTGCCAGCAGTCGCTCGCCCCTCAGGGAAGGTACAGATACGCAGTATTTT. It specifies CASSRSPLREGTDTQYF.

The chain has TRBV6-5 and TRBJ2-7, with D possibly TRBD1 on 5 matching bases. Germline V gene lookup returns CDR1 MNHEY and CDR2 SVGAGI. V dropped 1 base and J dropped 6 bases, with 10 bases sitting between them. This CDR3 is built from 13 residues. The CDR3 DNA reads TGTGCCAGCAGTTACTTCCAGGGTCGCGAGCAGTACTTC. It codes for CASSYFQGREQYF.

This sequence joins TRBV4-1 and TRBJ1-5, with D maybe TRBD1 (5 bases). V was pared by 0 bases and J by 4 bases, with 13 bases between. CDR1 MGHRA and CDR2 YSYEKL come from the germline V gene. The CDR3 has 16 residues. The CDR3, as DNA: TGCGCCAGCAGCCAAGATGCTACAGGAGTAAATCAGCCCCAGCATTTT. Protein product: CASSQDATGVNQPQHF.

V is TRBV19 and J is TRBJ2-7, with D possibly TRBD1 on 6 matching bases. Germline CDR1 LNHDA, CDR2 SQIVND (reference sequence). V lost 3 bases, J lost 5 bases, and 17 bases lay in between. The CDR3 has 15 amino acids. The CDR3: CASSIDRTAPNEQYF. As DNA, the CDR3 is TGTGCCAGTAGTATCGATCGGACAGCGCCTAACGAGCAGTACTTC. Supplemented by reference TRBV19 and TRBJ2-7, the full variable domain reads DGGITQSPKYLFRKEGQNVTLSCEQNLNHDAMYWYRQDPGQGLRLIYYSQIVNDFQKGDIAEGYSVSREKKESFPLTVTSAQKNPTAFYLCASSIDRTAPNEQYFGPGTRLTVT.

V is TRBV6-1 and J is TRBJ2-2, with D unclear. Trimming took 7 bases from V and 5 from J, leaving 8 bases between them. Germline V CDR1 and CDR2: MNHNS, SASEGT. The CDR3 is made up of 12 amino acids. The CDR3 bases are TGTGCCAGCACCCCGAGGACCGGGGAGCTGTTTTTT. The encoded protein is CASTPRTGELFF.

The chain couples TRBV14 to TRBJ1-2, with 8 bases identical to TRBD1. The germline V gene encodes CDR1 SGHDN and CDR2 FVKESK. V dropped 4 bases and J dropped 4; count of bases not matched to a gene: 5. The CDR3 is 14 residues long. This chain's CDR3 is CASSRSTGAYGYTF. CDR3 in DNA: TGTGCCAGCAGCCGTTCGACAGGGGCCTATGGCTACACCTTC.

The chain combines TRBV25-1 with TRBJ1-5, with D unresolved. Germline values: CDR1 MGHDK, CDR2 SYGVNS. This CDR3 is built from 15 residues. Trimming stripped 4 bases from V and 2 bases from J, with 12 bases between. The CDR3 bases are TGTGCCAGCAGTGCTGCTACTGGTGGCAATCAGCCCCAGCATTTT. It translates to CASSAATGGNQPQHF.

The J gene is TRBJ2-5, the V gene TRBV2; D perhaps matches TRBD2 (7 bases). Between the trimmed V and J ends, which lost 6 bases and 1 base, there was a span of 21 bases. This CDR3 has 17 amino acids. CDR1 and CDR2 (germline): SNHLY, FYNNEI. The CDR3 sequence is CASRRGLHYLFQETQYF. Here the CDR3 DNA reads TGTGCCAGCAGGCGGGGGCTACACTACTTGTTCCAAGAGACCCAGTACTTC. The full variable domain, completed using reference TRBV2 and TRBJ2-5, is EPEVTQTPSHQVTQMGQEVILRCVPISNHLYFYWYRQILGQKVEFLVSFYNNEISEKSEIFDDQFSVERPDGSNFTLKIRSTKLEDSAMYFCASRRGLHYLFQETQYFGPGTRLLVL.

The chain has TRBV27 and TRBJ2-7; perhaps TRBD2 as D (5 bases). Germline-derived CDR1 and CDR2 are MNHEY and SMNVEV (reference sequence). The CDR3 covers 12 residues. V was clipped by 10 bases and J by 0 bases, with 10 bases between them. CDR3: CATFSDSYEQYF. The CDR3 DNA sequence: TGTGCCACCTTTAGCGACTCCTACGAGCAGTACTTC.

The chain is built from TRBV19 and TRBJ1-4, with D unresolved. The CDR3 covers 14 residues. CDR1 is LNHDA, CDR2 SQIVND, per germline (reference sequence). Deletions cut 7 bases from V and 5 bases from J, with 14 bases between. The CDR3 here is CASKLSSLNEKLFF. DNA for the CDR3: TGTGCCAGTAAACTATCTAGTTTAAATGAAAAACTGTTTTTT.

This chain joins TRBV7-2 and TRBJ2-1; D not resolved. The CDR3 loop spans 12 amino acids. The germline gives CDR1 SGHTA, CDR2 FQGNSA. V was shortened by 4 bases and J by 7 bases, with 8 bases between the two germline ends. The CDR3 DNA reads TGTGCCAGCAGCTCCTCCAGGAATGAGCAGTTCTTC. The encoded protein is CASSSSRNEQFF.